This is a list of T cell receptor beta chains from one sample in a study of shared clonotypes between healthy human individuals. The repertoire was sequenced with immunoSEQ multiplex PCR; TCRdb's copy has only in-frame clones and lacks some. The table records approximately 1.5 million clones, approximately 98% of them present only once. The sequenced sample consisted of naive CD4+ T cells sorted from blood. Every receptor here comes from a man aged 30 to 39 in good health. The CDR3 runs from the conserved cysteine through the conserved F or W. The D gene is left open where the match is weak. A clone size is listed for some rows: how often the clone was seen (once, few, many), or a class if it is expanded.

clone_size j_call v_call d_call cdr3_nt cdr3_aa
once TRBJ2-5 TRBV6-5 - TGTGCCAGCAGTTACTCTCCGGGACTGCAAGAGACCCAGTACTTC CASSYSPGLQETQYF
- TRBJ2-3 TRBV7-2 - TGTGCCAGCAGCCAACCTAGCACAGATACGCAGTATTTT CASSQPSTDTQYF
- TRBJ2-1 TRBV5-1 TRBD2 TGCGCCAGCAGTTTCTCGGGCGGGAGCTCCTACAATGAGCAGTTCTTC CASSFSGGSSYNEQFF
- TRBJ1-1 TRBV25-1 - TGTGCCAGCAGTGATCAGCACACTGAAGCTTTCTTT CASSDQHTEAFF
once TRBJ2-1 TRBV18 TRBD2 TGTGCCAGCTCACCCCCGGGACTAGGGTACAATGAGCAGTTCTTC CASSPPGLGYNEQFF
- TRBJ2-1 TRBV7-3 - TGTGCCAGCAGCTTATACTCGAGAGAGCAGTTCTTC CASSLYSREQFF
- TRBJ2-7 TRBV25-1 - TGTGCCAGCAGTGAACGGAACTCCTACGAGCAGTACTTC CASSERNSYEQYF
- TRBJ2-3 TRBV5-1 TRBD1 TGCGCCAGCAGCTCGTTGACAGGGGGCACCACAGATACGCAGTATTTT CASSSLTGGTTDTQYF
- TRBJ2-7 TRBV20-1 - TGCAGTGCTTCCGGTCAGTACTTC CSASGQYF
- TRBJ1-4 TRBV18 TRBD1 TGTGCCAGCTCGCCGACAGGGGCTAATGAAAAACTGTTTTTT CASSPTGANEKLFF
- TRBJ2-1 TRBV6-6 TRBD2 TGTGCCAGCAGGGGGCCAGGACTAGCGAGTACCAATGAGCAGTTCTTC CASRGPGLASTNEQFF
- TRBJ2-7 TRBV28 TRBD2 TGTGCCAGCAGTATTACCGGGACTAGTAAGCACGAGCAGTACTTC CASSITGTSKHEQYF
- TRBJ2-7 TRBV6-1 - TGTGCCAGCAGAGCGGGACAGGACCTCTACGAGCAGTACTTC CASRAGQDLYEQYF
- TRBJ2-3 TRBV7-3 TRBD2 TGTGCCAGCAGCTTAAATCCTAGCGGTAGCACAGATACGCAGTATTTT CASSLNPSGSTDTQYF
- TRBJ2-7 TRBV18 - TGTGCCAGCTCACCCCTCTCCACGGGTGGGACAGCGGGACGGGAGCAGTACTTC CASSPLSTGGTAGREQYF
- TRBJ1-4 TRBV6-5 - TGTGCCAGCAAATCTCGGACAGCTAATGAAAAACTGTTTTTT CASKSRTANEKLFF
once TRBJ1-1 TRBV10-2 - TGCGCCAGCGGGGGTATGAACACTGAAGCTTTCTTT CASGGMNTEAFF
- TRBJ1-4 TRBV15 - TGTGCCACCAGCAGAGGCCTGGGCGAAAAACTGTTTTTT CATSRGLGEKLFF
- TRBJ2-7 TRBV10-2 TRBD2 TGCGCCAGCAGAGCCACTAGCGGGGATACCTACGAGCAGTACTTC CASRATSGDTYEQYF
- TRBJ2-1 TRBV9 TRBD1 TGTGCCAGCAGCGTAGGGACAGGGGGCCTCTACAATGAGCAGTTCTTC CASSVGTGGLYNEQFF
- TRBJ2-5 TRBV5-1 TRBD2 TGCGCCAGCAGCTTGGGGACTAGCGGGAAACAAGAGACCCAGTACTTC CASSLGTSGKQETQYF
- TRBJ2-7 TRBV5-1 - TGCGCCAGCACCGCAGGAGGGCCCTACGAGCAGTACTTC CASTAGGPYEQYF
- TRBJ2-7 TRBV29-1 TRBD1 TGCAGCGTTATAGGGACAGGGGGGGACGAGCAGTACTTC CSVIGTGGDEQYF
- TRBJ2-7 TRBV7-9 - TGTGCCAGCAGCTCCGGGACTCTGGGGGCCTACGAGCAGTACTTC CASSSGTLGAYEQYF
- TRBJ1-1 TRBV5-8 - TGTGCCAGCACTAGGAGTCTTCTGGGGGACTTGCCCACTGAAGCTTTCTTT CASTRSLLGDLPTEAFF
- TRBJ2-7 TRBV18 TRBD2 TGTGCCAGCTCACCATCACTAGCGGGGGCCTACGAGCAGTACTTC CASSPSLAGAYEQYF
- TRBJ2-7 TRBV5-1 - TGCGCCAGCAGCTTGGCCCCGGACAGCCCTTCCTACGAGCAGTACTTC CASSLAPDSPSYEQYF
- TRBJ2-1 TRBV5-1 TRBD2 TGCGCCAGCAGTCACAGACTACTAGCGGTAACCTACAATGAGCAGTTCTTC CASSHRLLAVTYNEQFF
- TRBJ2-1 TRBV6-1 TRBD1 TGTGCCAGCAAAGGGACAGGGGTGAATGAGCAGTTCTTC CASKGTGVNEQFF
- TRBJ2-5 TRBV5-1 TRBD2 TGCGCCAGCAGCTATACTAGCGGGAGTAGACAGACCCAGTACTTC CASSYTSGSRQTQYF
- TRBJ1-5 TRBV9 - TGTGCCAGCAGCCTGGCCCCGAGCAATCAGCCCCAGCATTTT CASSLAPSNQPQHF
- TRBJ1-3 TRBV28 TRBD1 TGTGCCAGCACCAATACAGGGGCCTCTGGAAACACCATATATTTT CASTNTGASGNTIYF
- TRBJ2-7 TRBV7-2 - TGTGCCAGCAGCTTCACTAGCCCAAGGGGTTACGAGCAGTACTTC CASSFTSPRGYEQYF
- TRBJ2-7 TRBV7-9 TRBD2 TGTGCCAGCAGCTCGACTAGCGACTCCTACGAGCAGTACTTC CASSSTSDSYEQYF
- TRBJ1-1 TRBV9 - TGTGCCAGCAGCGTAAACCTCAGGGAGAACACTGAAGCTTTCTTT CASSVNLRENTEAFF
- TRBJ2-7 TRBV12-5 - TGTGCTAGTGGTTTGGTGGTAGGGACCCGACTCTACGAGCAGTACTTC CASGLVVGTRLYEQYF
- TRBJ1-2 TRBV6-1 - TGTGCCAGCAGTGAAACCCTCTATGGCTACACCTTC CASSETLYGYTF
- TRBJ2-3 TRBV7-9 TRBD2 TGTGCCAGCAGCACCGGACTAGCGGGGTTCACAGATACGCAGTATTTT CASSTGLAGFTDTQYF
- TRBJ2-7 TRBV28 TRBD2 TGTGCCAGCAGTTTACTAGCGGGAGACCGGCCCTACGAGCAGTACTTC CASSLLAGDRPYEQYF
- TRBJ2-7 TRBV18 TRBD1 TGTGCCAGCTCACCGCTTCGGACAGGGGGCGTTCCAATTGACGAGCAGTACTTC CASSPLRTGGVPIDEQYF
- TRBJ2-7 TRBV29-1 TRBD1 TGCAGCGTCGAGACAGGGGGATTCCGGGAGCAGTACTTC CSVETGGFREQYF
- TRBJ2-1 TRBV2 - TGTGCCAGCAGTGGGCTAGCAGAGGAGCAGTTCTTC CASSGLAEEQFF
- TRBJ2-4 TRBV10-3 - TGTGCCATAACCATAGACAGGGAGGTAGCCAAAAACATTCAGTACTTC CAITIDREVAKNIQYF
- TRBJ2-7 TRBV5-4 TRBD1 TGTGCCAGCAGCAAGACAGGGCCAGGGAACGAGCAGTACTTC CASSKTGPGNEQYF
once TRBJ2-7 TRBV11-3 TRBD2 TGTGCCAGCGGAGCGGGAGGGAGCTCCTACGAGCAGTACTTC CASGAGGSSYEQYF
once TRBJ1-1 TRBV19 - TGTGCCAGTTCCGACACTGAAGCTTTCTTT CASSDTEAFF
once TRBJ1-1 TRBV2 - TGTGCCAGCAGTGAGCTCTTGGGAGCTTTCTTT CASSELLGAFF
- TRBJ2-3 TRBV7-9 TRBD2 TGTGCCAGCAGCCCCCCCTCAAGCGGGAGATTGTATTTT CASSPPSSGRLYF
- TRBJ2-1 TRBV20-1 - TGCAGTGCTACCTCCTACAATGAGCAGTTCTTC CSATSYNEQFF
- TRBJ2-3 TRBV25-1 - TGTGCCAGCAGTGAATATTTAAGCGGACTGGAGACAGATACGCAGTATTTT CASSEYLSGLETDTQYF
- TRBJ2-7 TRBV10-3 - TGTGCCATCAGTGAGGGGAACAGGGCAACCTACGAGCAGTACTTC CAISEGNRATYEQYF
- TRBJ1-2 TRBV29-1 - TGCAGCGACTGGAGCTATGGCTACACCTTC CSDWSYGYTF